This T cell receptor (beta chain) was identified during a study of early T cells in non-severe SARS-CoV-2 infection. Study at large: Chains from this unsorted whole-blood bulk RNA could not be paired. Study outcomes and limitations: Matching against VDJdb likely underestimated virus-specific expansions, favoring anti-spike CD8.

Germline V gene sequence: CDR1 MNHEY, CDR2 SVGEGT. Between the trimmed V and J ends, which lost 0 bases and 0 bases, there was a span of 14 bases. The CDR3 consists of 17 residues. Researchers tagged individual cDNA molecules with unique molecular identifiers. TCRdb fed the 5' RACE reads into MiXCR, producing one record per CDR3 protein. The sample records fewer than 85,000 distinct CDR3 sequences, around 12% being singletons. This clonotype has a count of ten or more. What it recognizes is unknown. The clonotype comes from an adult who was a healthcare worker with PCR-confirmed SARS-CoV-2 infection or an uninfected control (not recorded which). What was sequenced was whole blood. This chain uses TRBV6-2 or TRBV6-3 with TRBJ1-1, with D unresolved. The CDR3 DNA follows: TGTGCCAGCAGTTACTCCTTTTTGAGTAAGATGAACACTGAAGCTTTCTTT. Protein sequence: CASSYSFLSKMNTEAFF.